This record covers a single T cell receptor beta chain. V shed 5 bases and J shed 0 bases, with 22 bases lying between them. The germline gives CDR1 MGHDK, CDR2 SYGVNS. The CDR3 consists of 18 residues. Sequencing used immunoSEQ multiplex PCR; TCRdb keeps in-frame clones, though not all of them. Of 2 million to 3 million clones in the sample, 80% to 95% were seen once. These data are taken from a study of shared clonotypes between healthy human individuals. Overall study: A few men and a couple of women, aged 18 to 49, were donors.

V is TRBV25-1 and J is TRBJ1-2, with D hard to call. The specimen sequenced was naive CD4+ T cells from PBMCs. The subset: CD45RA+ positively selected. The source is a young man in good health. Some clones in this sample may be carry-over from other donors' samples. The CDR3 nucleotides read TGTGCCAGCAGTCCGACCGGGGTGGGCGGGCCTTCTAACTATGGCTACACCTTC. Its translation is CASSPTGVGGPSNYGYTF.